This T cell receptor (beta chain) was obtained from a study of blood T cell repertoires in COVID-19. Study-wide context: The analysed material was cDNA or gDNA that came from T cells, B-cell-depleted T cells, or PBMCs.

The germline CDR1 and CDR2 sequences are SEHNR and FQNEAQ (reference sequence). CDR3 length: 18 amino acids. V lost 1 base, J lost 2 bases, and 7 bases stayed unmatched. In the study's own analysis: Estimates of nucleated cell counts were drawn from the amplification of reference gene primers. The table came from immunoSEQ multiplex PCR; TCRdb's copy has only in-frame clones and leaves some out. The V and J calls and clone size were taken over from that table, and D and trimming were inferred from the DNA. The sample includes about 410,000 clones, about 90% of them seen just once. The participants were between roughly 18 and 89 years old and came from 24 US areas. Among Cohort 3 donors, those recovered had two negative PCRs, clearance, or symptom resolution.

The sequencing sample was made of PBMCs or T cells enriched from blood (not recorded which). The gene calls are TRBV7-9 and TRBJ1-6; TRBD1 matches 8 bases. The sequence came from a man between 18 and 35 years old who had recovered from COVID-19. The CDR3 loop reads CASSLGSLRGPYNSPLHF. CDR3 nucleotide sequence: TGTGCCAGCAGCTTAGGAAGCCTCAGGGGGCCCTATAATTCACCCCTCCACTTT.